This is a list of T cell receptor beta chains from one sample in a study of identical twins. TCRdb independently ran MiXCR on the 5' RACE reads; one entry per CDR3 protein. This table has about 900,000 distinct CDR3 sequences, roughly an eighth appearing once. This sample was shared with a second study, whose subject was yellow fever vaccine responses in identical twins.

The sequencing sample was made of PBMCs. These receptor sequences come from a woman between 18 and 29 years old in good health. The CDR3 runs from the conserved cysteine through the conserved F or W. Each record gives: clone size, D gene, V gene, J gene, CDR3 DNA, CDR3 protein. The D gene is left open where the match is weak. Size values are once, few and many counts, or a class for expanded clones, and some rows have none.

few	TRBD1	TRBV18	TRBJ1-2	TGTGCCAGCTCAGACAGGGGGCCTTTTGGCTACACCTTC	CASSDRGPFGYTF
NA	NA	TRBV10-2	TRBJ1-2	TGCGCCAGCAGTGAGTGGGCAGGACCGCCTCTGGGGGGAGAGAGGTACACCTTC	CASSEWAGPPLGGERYTF
few	NA	TRBV12-3/TRBV12-4	TRBJ2-3	TGTGCCAGCAGCCCCTTGTGGTCCGCGCCTAGCACAGATACGCAGTATTTT	CASSPLWSAPSTDTQYF
NA	TRBD1	TRBV14	TRBJ2-2	TGTGCCAGCAGCCTGGACAGGGGAAGGATCACCGGGGAGCTGTTTTTT	CASSLDRGRITGELFF
NA	TRBD1	TRBV5-1	TRBJ1-2	TGCGCCAGCAGCTTGAGGCCTCCGGGACAGGGAGTTTTGTACTATGGCTACACCTTC	CASSLRPPGQGVLYYGYTF
many	NA	TRBV7-9	TRBJ2-3	TGTGCCAGCAGTTCCGGGGCAGATACGCAGTATTTT	CASSSGADTQYF
few	NA	TRBV3-1	TRBJ2-4	TGTGCCAGCAGCCAAGATCGAGGGGTCATATCTATTCAGTACTTC	CASSQDRGVISIQYF
many	NA	TRBV2	TRBJ2-5	TGTGCCAGCAGCGCGACAGGTTTCGGACTCAGAGAGACCCAGTACTTC	CASSATGFGLRETQYF
NA	NA	TRBV6-6	TRBJ1-2	TGTGCCAGCAGTTCGGCAGCCATTTATGGCTACACCTTC	CASSSAAIYGYTF
many	NA	TRBV12-3/TRBV12-4	TRBJ2-2	TGTGCCAGCAGCTTCAGCTCGAACACCGGGGAGCTGTTTTTT	CASSFSSNTGELFF
NA	TRBD2	TRBV18	TRBJ2-7	TGTGCCAGCTCAACTATTTCCGCGGGAGGTCCCACCTACGAGCAGTACTTC	CASSTISAGGPTYEQYF
NA	NA	TRBV12-3/TRBV12-4	TRBJ2-1	TGTGCCAGCAGTTTAGTGGGAGGACCGAATGAGCAGTTCTTC	CASSLVGGPNEQFF
few	TRBD2	TRBV12-3/TRBV12-4	TRBJ2-2	TGTGCCAGCAGTTTAAGCGGGGGCGACACCGGGGAGCTGTTTTTT	CASSLSGGDTGELFF
many	TRBD2	TRBV2	TRBJ2-7	TGTGCCAGCAGTGGACTAGCGGGCTACGAGCAGTACTTC	CASSGLAGYEQYF
few	NA	TRBV6-1	TRBJ2-3	TGTGCCAGCGCCTCCCCGGCGGCAGGGAGCACAGATACGCAGTATTTT	CASASPAAGSTDTQYF
few	TRBD1	TRBV6-1	TRBJ2-5	TGTGCCAGCAGACCCGGGACAGGGAGATGGGAGACCCAGTACTTC	CASRPGTGRWETQYF
few	TRBD1	TRBV19	TRBJ2-2	TGTGCCAGCCACAGGGGTGAGGTGGCCACCGGGGAGCTGTTTTTT	CASHRGEVATGELFF
NA	TRBD2	TRBV6-5	TRBJ2-2	TGTGCCAGCACATCTAGCGGGGGCGGTACCGGGGAGCTGTTTTTT	CASTSSGGGTGELFF
NA	NA	TRBV6-2/TRBV6-3	TRBJ1-5	TGTGCCAGCAGTGGGGTTGGGATGGGCAATCAGCCCCAGCATTTT	CASSGVGMGNQPQHF
few	NA	TRBV7-9	TRBJ2-1	TGTGCCAGCAGCTCCGTCGGATCCGCGGTTGAGCAGTTCTTC	CASSSVGSAVEQFF
NA	TRBD2	TRBV12-3/TRBV12-4	TRBJ2-7	TGTGCCAGCAGCCTAGGGACTAGCGGGGGCTACGAGCAGTACTTC	CASSLGTSGGYEQYF
many	NA	TRBV12-3/TRBV12-4	TRBJ2-3	TGTGCCATCACGATTACAGGGTTCAGCACAGATACGCAGTATTTT	CAITITGFSTDTQYF
NA	NA	TRBV4-2	TRBJ2-2	TGTGCCAGCAGCCATAAGGCCCCCACCGGGGAGCTGTTTTTT	CASSHKAPTGELFF
NA	TRBD1	TRBV5-1	TRBJ1-2	TGCGCCAGCAGCCCTTTATACGGGACAGGGGAGAACTATGGCTACACCTTC	CASSPLYGTGENYGYTF
NA	TRBD2	TRBV6-5	TRBJ2-7	TGTGCCAGCAGTTCAACGGGACTAGCGGGAGGAACCTACGAGCAGTACTTC	CASSSTGLAGGTYEQYF
many	TRBD1	TRBV4-1	TRBJ2-4	TGCGCCAGCAGCCCAGGACAGGGGGCTACCAAAAACATTCAGTACTTC	CASSPGQGATKNIQYF
many	NA	TRBV12-3/TRBV12-4	TRBJ1-3	TGTGCCAGCAGTTTCGACAGAATCTCTGGAAACACCATATATTTT	CASSFDRISGNTIYF
NA	NA	TRBV7-2	TRBJ2-3	TGTGCCAGCAGCTTACTTAGCGGACTCACAGATACGCAGTATTTT	CASSLLSGLTDTQYF
few	NA	TRBV6-5	TRBJ2-1	TGTGCCAGCAGCTTACGAGGACTAAAACAGGGTGAGCAGTTCTTC	CASSLRGLKQGEQFF
many	NA	TRBV4-1	TRBJ1-1	TGCGCCAGCAGCCAAGTGGATGGGTTTGACACTGAAGCTTTCTTT	CASSQVDGFDTEAFF
many	TRBD1	TRBV5-1	TRBJ1-2	TGCGCCAGCAGCTTGGAGCCCGGGACAGGCTATGGCTACACCTTC	CASSLEPGTGYGYTF
few	TRBD2	TRBV11-3	TRBJ2-3	TGTGCCAGCAGCTCAACTAGCGGGGGGGATACAGATACGCAGTATTTT	CASSSTSGGDTDTQYF
NA	TRBD1	TRBV7-8	TRBJ1-5	TGTGCCAGCAGCCCTACAGGGGGAAGGGGCAATCAGCCCCAGCATTTT	CASSPTGGRGNQPQHF
NA	NA	TRBV9	TRBJ2-1	TGTGCCAGCAGCGTAACTCCAACTAGCTCCTGGTCCTACAATGAGCAGTTCTTC	CASSVTPTSSWSYNEQFF
NA	TRBD2	TRBV29-1	TRBJ2-1	TGCAGCGACGGACTAGCGGGAAGGAATGAGCAGTTCTTC	CSDGLAGRNEQFF
few	NA	TRBV6-5	TRBJ1-1	TGTGCCAGCAGTTACTCCGGTGCGGGTGGGGACAAGAACACTGAAGCTTTCTTT	CASSYSGAGGDKNTEAFF
few	NA	TRBV29-1	TRBJ2-3	TGCAGCGTTTTTCTAGATACGCAGTATTTT	CSVFLDTQYF
many	NA	TRBV5-1	TRBJ1-1	TGCGCCAGCAGCTTGGGGCGCGGTAGAAACACTGAAGCTTTCTTT	CASSLGRGRNTEAFF
NA	NA	TRBV5-1	TRBJ2-1	TGCGCCAGCATGGGGGCTGAGCAGTTCTTC	CASMGAEQFF
NA	TRBD2	TRBV11-2	TRBJ2-5	TGTGCCAGCAGCCCGAGTGGGACTAGCGGGAGTGCAGAGACCCAGTACTTC	CASSPSGTSGSAETQYF
NA	NA	TRBV29-1	TRBJ2-7	TGCAGCGTTGATACTCCTAACACCTACGAGCAGTACTTC	CSVDTPNTYEQYF
many	NA	TRBV6-5	TRBJ2-7	TGTGCCAGCAGTTCTGACGGTAGGGAGCAGTACTTC	CASSSDGREQYF